This TCR beta chain was documented in a study of vaccination and CD4 T cells after COVID-19. The overall study: There were six male and four female convalescents, and two of them were Hispanic. Median time from COVID diagnosis to post-COVID sampling was 101 days (35 to 161). Cells were stimulated with overlapping spike peptide pools from SARS-CoV-2, HCoV-NL63, HCoV-OC43 and HCoV-229E.

Described treatment: approximately nine-day PBMC culture with coronavirus spike peptide pools or control peptides (ViraFEST assay). The study sequenced cultured CD4+ T cell DNA using the Oncomine TCR Beta short-read assay. TCRdb redid the calling of the PCR reads with MiXCR, one entry per CDR3 protein. The profile shows about 14,000 distinct CDR3 sequences, around 50% of them singletons. Concerning this clonotype: Its antigen is unknown.

There are 12 residues in the CDR3. Germline lookup yields CDR1 SEHNR and CDR2 FQNEAQ (reference sequence). Deletions cut 1 base from V and 9 bases from J, with 7 bases between. The specimen comprised CD4+ T cells from blood, cultured in vitro, sampled before SARS-CoV-2 vaccination. The gene calls are TRBV7-9 and TRBJ1-5; D ambiguous. The receptor's source is a human donor who had recovered from COVID-19. CDR3 DNA: TGTGCCAGCAGCTTAGAGTCAGGGCCCCAGCATTTT. It yields the protein CASSLESGPQHF.